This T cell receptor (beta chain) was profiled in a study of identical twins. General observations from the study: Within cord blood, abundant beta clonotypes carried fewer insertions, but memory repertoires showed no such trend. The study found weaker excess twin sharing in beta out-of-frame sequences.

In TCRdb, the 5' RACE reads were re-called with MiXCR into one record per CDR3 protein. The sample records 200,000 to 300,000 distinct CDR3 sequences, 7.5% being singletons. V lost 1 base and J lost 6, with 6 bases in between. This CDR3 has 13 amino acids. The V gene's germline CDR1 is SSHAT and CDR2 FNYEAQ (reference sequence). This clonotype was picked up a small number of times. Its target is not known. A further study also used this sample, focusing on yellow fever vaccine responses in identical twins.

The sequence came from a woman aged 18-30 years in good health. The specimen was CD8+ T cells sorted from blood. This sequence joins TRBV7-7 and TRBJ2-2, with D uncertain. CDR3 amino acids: CASSLEGAGELFF. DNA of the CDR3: TGTGCCAGCAGCTTAGAGGGTGCCGGGGAGCTGTTTTTT.